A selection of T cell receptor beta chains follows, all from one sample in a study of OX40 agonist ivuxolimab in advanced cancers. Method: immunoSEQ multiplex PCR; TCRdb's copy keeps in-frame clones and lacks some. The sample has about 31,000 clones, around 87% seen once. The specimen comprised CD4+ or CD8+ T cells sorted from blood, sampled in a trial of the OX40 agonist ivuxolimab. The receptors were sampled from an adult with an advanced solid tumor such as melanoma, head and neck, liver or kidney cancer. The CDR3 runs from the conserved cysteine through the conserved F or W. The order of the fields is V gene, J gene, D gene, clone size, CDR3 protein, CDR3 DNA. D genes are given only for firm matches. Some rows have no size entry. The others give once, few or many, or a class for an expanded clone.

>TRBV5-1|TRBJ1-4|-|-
CASSLDRTANEKLFF
TGCGCCAGCAGCTTGGACCGGACAGCTAATGAAAAACTGTTTTTT
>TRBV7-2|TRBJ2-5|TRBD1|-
CASSSHVTGEETQYF
TGTGCCAGCAGCTCCCACGTGACAGGGGAAGAGACCCAGTACTTC
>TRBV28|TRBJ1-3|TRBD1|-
CASSSPRDRRDGNTIYF
TGTGCCAGCAGTTCCCCGAGGGACAGGAGGGATGGAAACACCATATATTTT
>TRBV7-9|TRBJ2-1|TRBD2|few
CASSWSSGSPEQFF
TGTGCCAGCAGCTGGTCTAGCGGGAGTCCTGAGCAGTTCTTC
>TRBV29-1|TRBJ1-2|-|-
CSVEERGSGYTF
TGCAGCGTTGAGGAGAGAGGGAGCGGCTACACCTTC
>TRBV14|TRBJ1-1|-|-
CASSLRTGNTEAFF
TGTGCCAGCAGCTTGCGCACGGGAAACACTGAAGCTTTCTTT
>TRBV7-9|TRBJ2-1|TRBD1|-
CASSLGQGRYNEQFF
TGTGCCAGCAGCTTAGGACAGGGAAGGTACAATGAGCAGTTCTTC
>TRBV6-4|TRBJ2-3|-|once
CASSDRPTSTDTQYF
TGTGCCAGCAGTGACCGGCCAACAAGCACAGATACGCAGTATTTT
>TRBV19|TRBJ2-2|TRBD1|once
CASSRDRRNTGELFF
TGTGCCAGTAGTCGGGACAGGAGGAACACCGGGGAGCTGTTTTTT
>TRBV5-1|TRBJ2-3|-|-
CASSLGQPSSTDTQYF
TGCGCCAGCAGCTTGGGACAGCCTTCTAGCACAGATACGCAGTATTTT
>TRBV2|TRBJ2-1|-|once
CASSEMGLGEQFF
TGTGCCAGCAGTGAAATGGGTTTAGGTGAGCAGTTCTTC
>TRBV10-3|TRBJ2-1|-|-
CAISVDRWSEQFF
TGTGCCATCAGTGTCGATAGGTGGAGTGAGCAGTTCTTC
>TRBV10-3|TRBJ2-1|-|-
CAISESLADNEQFF
TGTGCCATCAGTGAGTCCTTGGCCGACAATGAGCAGTTCTTC
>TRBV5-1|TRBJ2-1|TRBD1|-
CASVRGSAPSHNEQFF
TGCGCCAGCGTCAGGGGGAGTGCACCCTCCCACAATGAGCAGTTCTTC
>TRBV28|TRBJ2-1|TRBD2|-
CASSFPGLAGNEQFF
TGTGCCAGCAGTTTCCCGGGACTAGCGGGAAATGAGCAGTTCTTC
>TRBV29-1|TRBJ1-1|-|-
CSVERGTTEAFF
TGCAGCGTTGAACGAGGGACCACTGAAGCTTTCTTT
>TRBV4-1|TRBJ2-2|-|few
CASSQVLGQRGELFF
TGCGCCAGCAGCCAGGTCCTCGGACAGCGCGGGGAGCTGTTTTTT
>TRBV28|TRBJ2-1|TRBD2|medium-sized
CASSSSGIAGHEQFF
TGTGCCAGCAGTTCTTCCGGGATAGCGGGGCATGAGCAGTTCTTC
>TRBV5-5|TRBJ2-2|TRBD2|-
CASSLDLGRVTGELFF
TGTGCCAGCAGCTTGGATCTCGGGAGGGTTACCGGGGAGCTGTTTTTT
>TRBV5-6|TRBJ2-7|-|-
CASSLEPGSTYEQYF
TGTGCCAGCAGCTTGGAACCCGGGTCTACCTACGAGCAGTACTTC
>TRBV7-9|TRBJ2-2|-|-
CASSSDLPRTTGELFF
TGTGCCAGCAGCTCGGACCTTCCTCGGACCACCGGGGAGCTGTTTTTT